The sequence of this TCR beta chain was determined in a study of early T cells in non-severe SARS-CoV-2 infection. Overall study context: Chains were not paired, and sequencing was done on bulk RNA from unsorted whole blood. Whole-study findings and limits: Lookups in VDJdb leaned toward anti-spike CD8 responses and missed private and CD4 specificities.

This CDR3 region has 14 residues. Germline CDR1 and CDR2: SGHTA and FQGNSA. V lost 3 bases and J lost 0, with 8 bases in between. Many counts were recorded for this clonotype. Its antigen is undetermined. The protocol attached unique molecular identifiers to individual cDNA molecules. One entry per CDR3 protein, called by TCRdb with MiXCR from the 5' RACE reads. The data contain almost 85,000 distinct CDR3 sequences, 9% to 13% of them singletons. The source of this sequence is an adult who was a healthcare worker with PCR-confirmed SARS-CoV-2 infection or an uninfected control (not recorded which). The sample comprised whole blood. The J gene is TRBJ1-1, the V gene TRBV7-2; D uncertain. CDR3 amino acids: CASSFGQMNTEAFF. Written as DNA, the CDR3 is TGTGCCAGCAGCTTCGGGCAGATGAACACTGAAGCTTTCTTT.